What follows are 7 T cell receptor beta chains derived from one specimen sequenced in a study of technical replicates of blood from a handful of donors. TCRdb's copy holds only in-frame clones and misses some; the assay was immunoSEQ multiplex PCR. This sample has 9,500 to 15,000 clones, with 85% to 95% found just once. The sample consisted of PBMCs. The receptors stem from a human donor in good health.

This sequence joins TRBV5-4 and TRBJ1-4; 9 nucleotides align to TRBD1. Germline V lookup: CDR1 SGHNT, CDR2 YYREEE (reference sequence). J lost 8 bases, V lost 3 bases, and 11 bases had no gene match. This CDR3 contains 16 residues. The DNA of the CDR3 is TGTGCCAGCAGCTGGGGACAGGGTGGGTTGGGGGAAAAACTGTTTTTT. Its protein product is CASSWGQGGLGEKLFF. Using reference TRBV5-4 and TRBJ1-4 for the parts outside the CDR3, the full variable domain is ETGVTQSPTHLIKTRGQQVTLRCSSQSGHNTVSWYQQALGQGPQFIFQYYREEENGRGNFPPRFSGLQFPNYSSELNVNALELDDSALYLCASSWGQGGLGEKLFFGSGTQLSVL.

V and J are TRBV11-2 and TRBJ2-7, with 10 nucleotides matching TRBD2. This CDR3 region has 15 residues. Trimming at V came to 1 base and at J to 6 bases, leaving 6 bases not matched to a gene. In germline, CDR1 is SGHAT, CDR2 FQNNGV. The CDR3 DNA sequence: TGTGCCAGCAGCTTAGTCGGGACTAGCGATAGCGAGCAGTACTTC. It codes for CASSLVGTSDSEQYF.

The chain combines TRBV25-1 with TRBJ2-1; D is possibly TRBD2 (5 bases). The germline gives CDR1 MGHDK, CDR2 SYGVNS. This CDR3 region has 15 residues. The V and J ends lost 3 bases and 2 bases respectively, with 11 bases between them. The CDR3 region is CASSDGLSPYNEQFF. The CDR3 nucleotides are TGTGCCAGCAGTGATGGACTTTCCCCCTACAATGAGCAGTTCTTC.

The chain links TRBV6-1 to TRBJ2-1, with D possibly being TRBD1 (6 bases). The CDR3 sequence is 10 residues long. Germline CDR1 reads MNHNS; CDR2 reads SASEGT. Trimming pared 11 bases from V and 5 bases from J, leaving 7 bases between. The CDR3 loop is CAGGHNEQFF. DNA of the CDR3: TGTGCCGGGGGCCACAATGAGCAGTTCTTC.

The rearrangement joins TRBV19 to TRBJ1-1; a possible D gene is TRBD1 (6 bases). The CDR3 totals 14 residues. V gave up 6 bases and J gave up 3 bases, with 14 bases separating them. Germline V gene sequence: CDR1 LNHDA, CDR2 SQIVND (reference sequence). In nucleotides, the CDR3 is TGTGCCAGTAGGCAGGGACAAGGGCACACTGAAGCTTTCTTT. It specifies CASRQGQGHTEAFF.

V usage is TRBV27 and J usage is TRBJ2-7; 7 bases are a match to TRBD1. Germline CDR1 reads MNHEY; CDR2 reads SMNVEV (reference sequence). V lost 5 bases, J lost 3 bases, and 7 bases stayed unmatched. There are 14 residues in the CDR3. The CDR3 nucleotides are TGTGCCAGCAGTGCCGGACAGGTCCGCTACGAGCAGTACTTC. Amino acid sequence: CASSAGQVRYEQYF.

This chain links TRBV28 with TRBJ2-7; a possible D gene is TRBD2 (5 bases). Germline CDR1 reads MDHEN; CDR2 reads SYDVKM. Trimming shortened V by 7 bases and J by 0 bases, and 16 bases separated the two germline ends. There are 15 residues in the CDR3. The DNA for the CDR3 is TGTGCCAGCAACCCCCCGGGGTCCAGCTCCTACGAGCAGTACTTC. The encoded protein is CASNPPGSSSYEQYF.